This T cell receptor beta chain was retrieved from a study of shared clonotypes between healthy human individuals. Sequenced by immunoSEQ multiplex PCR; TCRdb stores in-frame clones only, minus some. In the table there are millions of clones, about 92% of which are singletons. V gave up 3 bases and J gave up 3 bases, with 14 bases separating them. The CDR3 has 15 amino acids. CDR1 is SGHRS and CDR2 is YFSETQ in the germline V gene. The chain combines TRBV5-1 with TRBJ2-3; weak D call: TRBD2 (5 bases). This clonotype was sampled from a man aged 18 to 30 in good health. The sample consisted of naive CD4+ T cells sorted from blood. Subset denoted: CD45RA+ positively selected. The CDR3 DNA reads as TGCGCCAGCAGCTCCGCGGTTGTAGCGACAGATACGCAGTATTTT. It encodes CASSSAVVATDTQYF.